A selection of T cell receptor beta chains follows, all from one sample in a study of regulatory T cells in long-lasting Graves disease. TCRdb independently ran MiXCR on the multiplex PCR reads; one entry per CDR3 protein. The data contain 420,000 or so distinct CDR3 sequences, 15% to 20% of them singletons. The sample was also reused in another study, on T cells in Graves' hyperthyroidism and ophthalmopathy.

This material consisted of peripheral blood mononuclear cells (PBMCs), taken at new diagnosis, from a patient treated with antithyroid drugs. These receptors came from a woman aged 18-29 years with Graves disease. Each CDR3 is given with its conserved first and last residue. D genes are given only for firm matches. Rows give clone size only sometimes, using once, few, many, or a class for an expanded clone.

V gene: TRBV29-1; clone size: many; J gene: TRBJ2-3; D gene: TRBD1; CDR3 protein: CSVKTGAGATDTQYF; CDR3 DNA: TGCAGCGTTAAGACAGGGGCAGGCGCCACAGATACGCAGTATTTT
V gene: TRBV3-1; clone size: many; J gene: TRBJ1-5; D gene: NA; CDR3 protein: CASSHGHSNQPQHF; CDR3 DNA: TGTGCCAGCAGCCACGGCCATAGCAATCAGCCCCAGCATTTT
V gene: TRBV14; clone size: few; J gene: TRBJ2-2; D gene: NA; CDR3 protein: CASSRAPTGSTGELFF; CDR3 DNA: TGTGCCAGCAGCCGCGCCCCGACAGGAAGCACCGGGGAGCTGTTTTTT
V gene: TRBV28; clone size: few; J gene: TRBJ2-3; D gene: TRBD2; CDR3 protein: CASRGTNVVADTQYF; CDR3 DNA: TGTGCCAGCAGGGGGACTAACGTAGTTGCAGATACGCAGTATTTT
V gene: TRBV6-1; clone size: many; J gene: TRBJ1-3; D gene: NA; CDR3 protein: CASTLDLNGNTIYF; CDR3 DNA: TGTGCCAGCACCCTTGACCTGAACGGAAACACCATATATTTT
V gene: TRBV9; clone size: NA; J gene: TRBJ1-3; D gene: NA; CDR3 protein: CASGRDSGNTIYF; CDR3 DNA: TGTGCCAGCGGCCGCGACTCTGGAAACACCATATATTTT
V gene: TRBV30; clone size: few; J gene: TRBJ2-1; D gene: NA; CDR3 protein: CAWSSFTLSGEQFF; CDR3 DNA: TGTGCCTGGAGCTCTTTTACATTATCCGGTGAGCAGTTCTTC
V gene: TRBV11-2; clone size: many; J gene: TRBJ2-1; D gene: NA; CDR3 protein: CASSLDPPRGQFF; CDR3 DNA: TGTGCCAGCAGCTTAGACCCCCCCCGAGGGCAGTTCTTC
V gene: TRBV29-1; clone size: NA; J gene: TRBJ2-5; D gene: TRBD2; CDR3 protein: CSAQVTETSGRAETQYF; CDR3 DNA: TGCAGCGCTCAAGTCACCGAGACTAGCGGGAGGGCAGAGACCCAGTACTTC
V gene: TRBV7-3; clone size: many; J gene: TRBJ2-1; D gene: TRBD1; CDR3 protein: CASGYYGTGFNEQFF; CDR3 DNA: TGTGCCAGCGGCTACTACGGGACAGGGTTTAATGAGCAGTTCTTC
V gene: TRBV7-3; clone size: NA; J gene: TRBJ2-2; D gene: NA; CDR3 protein: CASSLTGPTGTGELFF; CDR3 DNA: TGTGCCAGCAGCTTAACGGGACCCACCGGTACCGGGGAGCTGTTTTTT
V gene: TRBV20-1; clone size: few; J gene: TRBJ2-3; D gene: NA; CDR3 protein: CSARDSSTGTDTQYF; CDR3 DNA: TGCAGTGCTAGAGATTCTAGCACAGGCACAGATACGCAGTATTTT
V gene: TRBV9; clone size: few; J gene: TRBJ2-5; D gene: TRBD1; CDR3 protein: CASSPWDRSYQETQYF; CDR3 DNA: TGTGCCAGCAGCCCGTGGGACAGATCGTACCAAGAGACCCAGTACTTC
V gene: TRBV7-8; clone size: many; J gene: TRBJ2-1; D gene: TRBD2; CDR3 protein: CASSLVRTGGPNEQFF; CDR3 DNA: TGTGCCAGCAGCTTAGTTCGGACGGGAGGGCCCAATGAGCAGTTCTTC
V gene: TRBV7-2; clone size: few; J gene: TRBJ2-5; D gene: TRBD2; CDR3 protein: CASSPQLAGGQGSQTQYF; CDR3 DNA: TGTGCCAGCAGCCCCCAACTAGCGGGAGGGCAGGGGAGCCAGACCCAGTACTTC
V gene: TRBV5-1; clone size: NA; J gene: TRBJ2-4; D gene: TRBD1; CDR3 protein: CASSTGTGKNIQYF; CDR3 DNA: TGCGCCAGCAGCACCGGGACAGGAAAAAACATTCAGTACTTC
V gene: TRBV30; clone size: NA; J gene: TRBJ2-7; D gene: TRBD2; CDR3 protein: CAGTSVSYEQYF; CDR3 DNA: TGTGCCGGGACTAGCGTCTCCTACGAGCAGTACTTC
V gene: TRBV9; clone size: few; J gene: TRBJ1-2; D gene: NA; CDR3 protein: CASSVRPGSGGYTF; CDR3 DNA: TGTGCCAGCAGCGTACGACCAGGGAGCGGAGGCTACACCTTC
V gene: TRBV4-2; clone size: NA; J gene: TRBJ1-4; D gene: NA; CDR3 protein: CASSQETGSDEKLFF; CDR3 DNA: TGTGCCAGCAGCCAGGAAACAGGGTCGGACGAAAAACTGTTTTTT
V gene: TRBV28; clone size: many; J gene: TRBJ2-7; D gene: TRBD2; CDR3 protein: CASSPPLGTSGGGYEQYF; CDR3 DNA: TGTGCCAGCAGCCCGCCCCTGGGGACTAGCGGAGGGGGCTACGAGCAGTACTTC
V gene: TRBV7-9; clone size: many; J gene: TRBJ2-7; D gene: TRBD2; CDR3 protein: CASSFSGARSYEQYF; CDR3 DNA: TGTGCCAGCAGCTTTAGCGGGGCACGCTCCTACGAGCAGTACTTC
V gene: TRBV30; clone size: many; J gene: TRBJ1-1; D gene: NA; CDR3 protein: CAWSPLGTEAFF; CDR3 DNA: TGTGCCTGGAGCCCTCTCGGAACTGAAGCTTTCTTT
V gene: TRBV28; clone size: many; J gene: TRBJ2-7; D gene: NA; CDR3 protein: CASTAVGQSYEQYF; CDR3 DNA: TGTGCCAGCACCGCCGTAGGACAGTCCTACGAGCAGTACTTC
V gene: TRBV20-1; clone size: NA; J gene: TRBJ2-3; D gene: NA; CDR3 protein: CSARPPVSTDTQYF; CDR3 DNA: TGCAGTGCTCGTCCCCCCGTTAGCACAGATACGCAGTATTTT